This T cell receptor beta chain came from a study of blood T cell repertoires in COVID-19. Study overall: COVID-19 samples, acute and convalescent, were from the United States, Italy and Spain. PBMCs, B-cell-depleted T cells, or T cells provided the cDNA or gDNA that made up the material.

Original data processing: Amplification from reference gene primers served as the basis for estimated nucleated cell counts. Repertoires were generated with immunoSEQ multiplex PCR, while TCRdb's copy carries only in-frame clones and drops some. V and J calls plus clone size are reproduced from that table; the DNA served to infer D and trimming. Among 70,000 or so clones listed, about four fifths were seen once. The TCR originated in a human donor in a cohort sampled during active COVID-19. Sample: peripheral blood.

The DNA of the CDR3 is TGTGCCAGCACCCAGACTAGCGGATGGTACGAGCAGTACTTC. This translates into CASTQTSGWYEQYF. The rearrangement joins TRBV7-9 to TRBJ2-7, with 9 bases identical to TRBD2. Germline V gene lookup returns CDR1 SEHNR and CDR2 FQNEAQ (reference sequence). V lost 7 bases and J lost 4; bases outside the gene matches: 8. The CDR3 consists of 14 residues.